A selection of T cell receptor beta chains follows, all from one sample in a study of CXCR3-negative and CXCR3-positive naive CD8 T cells. From its re-call of the 5' RACE reads, TCRdb lists each CDR3 protein once, without DNA. This sample's table has around 140,000 distinct CDR3 sequences. The sample consisted of naive CXCR3+ CD8+ T cells from blood. The source is a human donor in good health. Some clones in this sample may be carry-over from other donors' samples. Both conserved end residues are part of each CDR3. Fields, in order: V gene, J gene, CDR3 protein.

>TRBV28|TRBJ2-1
CASSSPRRRESPISFF
>TRBV20-1|TRBJ2-2
CSAPEGLAGRFGELFF
>TRBV28|TRBJ1-1
CASRDRGNTEAFF
>TRBV7-6|TRBJ2-5
CASSAAPGGEGGETQYF
>TRBV6-2/TRBV6-3|TRBJ2-7
CASSPGASMYEQYF
>TRBV19|TRBJ1-5
CASSTPGKVGGGNQPQHF
>TRBV5-1|TRBJ2-1
CASSLKLAGVVNEQFF
>TRBV2|TRBJ2-5
CASSEGPLGQGETQYF
>TRBV4-1|TRBJ2-7
CASSHPPTSGKLYEQYF
>TRBV12-3/TRBV12-4|TRBJ2-7
CASTLRGQGYEQYF
>TRBV7-9|TRBJ2-7
CASSLVAGGPYEQYF
>TRBV28|TRBJ1-1
CASSLSPTGGTEAFF
>TRBV6-5|TRBJ2-1
CASSYEGLAGENEQFF
>TRBV14|TRBJ1-1
CASSQDLGGDTEAFF
>TRBV12-3/TRBV12-4|TRBJ2-5
CASSLSSRRETQYF
>TRBV29-1|TRBJ2-2
CSVEDDRETGEGTGELFF
>TRBV29-1|TRBJ2-5
CSASLGTDQETQYF
>TRBV9|TRBJ2-1
CASSVAGNPGNEQFF
>TRBV9|TRBJ2-7
CASSVDGVSYEQYF
>TRBV6-5|TRBJ2-7
CASRTGTGFYEQYF
>TRBV7-9|TRBJ2-1
CASSLAGSNNEQFF
>TRBV29-1|TRBJ2-1
CSVRGAERGWGEQFF
>TRBV13|TRBJ1-5
CDSSSQGDNQPQHF
>TRBV7-6|TRBJ2-1
CASSFLTARTKNHEQFF
>TRBV28|TRBJ1-5
CASSQGALPQHF
>TRBV6-2/TRBV6-3|TRBJ2-7
CASSYPGLAYEQYF
>TRBV12-3/TRBV12-4|TRBJ2-5
CASSSPGKLEETQYF
>TRBV5-1|TRBJ2-7
CASRTGDSYEQYF
>TRBV14|TRBJ2-7
CASSQYREIAYEQYF
>TRBV5-8|TRBJ2-2
CASSFVPDTGELFF
>TRBV29-1|TRBJ2-7
CSVCWTTSYEQYF
>TRBV7-9|TRBJ2-7
CASSLAGSGEQYF
>TRBV27|TRBJ2-1
CASSFRGTNNEQFF
>TRBV7-9|TRBJ2-2
CASRPGRGNTGELFF
>TRBV6-2/TRBV6-3|TRBJ2-2
CASTRAGTLYGGELFF
>TRBV29-1|TRBJ2-2
CSVEGGAGELFF
>TRBV27|TRBJ2-7
CASTPPPGTGQYEQYF
>TRBV13|TRBJ2-7
CASSFRLNSYEQYF
>TRBV6-4|TRBJ2-7
CASNSGGKIYEQYF
>TRBV4-1|TRBJ1-1
CASSQVPDRTEAFF
>TRBV20-1|TRBJ2-7
CSARVGREQYF
>TRBV2|TRBJ2-1
CASSEGGLAMLNEQFF
>TRBV6-2/TRBV6-3|TRBJ2-1
CASRSTLVQGQFF
>TRBV28|TRBJ1-1
CASSFGENTEAFF
>TRBV10-3|TRBJ2-7
CAISEAYEQYF
>TRBV29-1|TRBJ1-2
CSVEANFAGTPYGYTF
>TRBV9|TRBJ2-3
CASSVGQGAGFGTDTQYF
>TRBV11-2|TRBJ2-1
CASSLRLAESSYNEQFF
>TRBV19|TRBJ1-2
CASERGNGYTF
>TRBV6-4|TRBJ2-1
CASSTGLAPLEQFF
>TRBV29-1|TRBJ2-3
CSVEGLAGASTDTQYF
>TRBV3-1|TRBJ2-1
CASSPDLRPYNEQFF
>TRBV12-3/TRBV12-4|TRBJ2-1
CASSLPGLGVGDEQFF
>TRBV12-3/TRBV12-4|TRBJ2-1
CASSGQGANEQFF
>TRBV20-1|TRBJ2-7
CSAHLLAVLTDEQYF